This is a list of T cell receptor beta chains from one sample in a study of vaccination effects on CD4 cells after COVID-19. These receptors are not linked to any known antigen. The protocol was immunoSEQ multiplex PCR, while the TCRdb copy is restricted to in-frame clones and leaves out a portion. The profile shows tens of thousands of clones, 75% to 85% of them singletons. Sequencing used CD4+ T cells from PBMCs cultured with HIV peptides, obtained before COVID-19 vaccination. These receptors originate from a human donor who had a prior SARS-CoV-2 infection. The CDR3 runs from the conserved cysteine through the conserved F or W. A D gene is named only where the DNA matches it firmly. Rows may omit the clone size; those that give it use once, few, many or a size class.

TRBD1	once	TRBV7-2	15	TRBJ1-5	TGTGCCAGCAGCCAAGGATCCGGGACAGGGCAGCCCCAGCATTTT	CASSQGSGTGQPQHF
-	many	TRBV7-8	15	TRBJ2-7	TGTGCCAGCAGCTCACCGGGACGGCGGACCTACGAGCAGTACTTC	CASSSPGRRTYEQYF
-	-	TRBV20-1	11	TRBJ1-3	TGCAGCGGAAGCTCTGGAAACACCATATATTTT	CSGSSGNTIYF
TRBD1	-	TRBV6-2/TRBV6-3	17	TRBJ2-2	TGTGCCAGCAGTCTACGCGCGGACAGGGGATGGACCGGGGAGCTGTTTTTT	CASSLRADRGWTGELFF
-	-	TRBV2	15	TRBJ2-1	TGTGCCAGCAGTAAAAGATTTATTCGCGGGAATGAGCAGTTCTTC	CASSKRFIRGNEQFF
-	-	TRBV5-1	13	TRBJ1-2	TGCGCCAGCAGCCGGGGGGAGCCTTATGGCTACACCTTC	CASSRGEPYGYTF
-	-	TRBV30	13	TRBJ1-6	TGTGCCTGGAGGATCTGGGATAATTCACCCCTCCACTTT	CAWRIWDNSPLHF
-	-	TRBV7-9	15	TRBJ1-3	TGTGCCAGCAGCTTAGCAGCAGGGCCTGGAAACACCATATATTTT	CASSLAAGPGNTIYF
TRBD1	-	TRBV2	14	TRBJ2-7	TGTGCCAGCAGTGAACAGGGGGCGTTGTACGAGCAGTACTTC	CASSEQGALYEQYF
TRBD2	once	TRBV25-1	16	TRBJ2-1	TGTGCCAGCAGTGAATTGGGTAGCGGGGCTTGGGGTGAGCAGTTCTTC	CASSELGSGAWGEQFF
-	few	TRBV27	13	TRBJ2-1	TGTGCCAGCAGTTTAAACAGGTACAATGAGCAGTTCTTC	CASSLNRYNEQFF
-	-	TRBV10-3	14	TRBJ1-1	TGTGCCATCAGGGGACCCGGGGAGAACACTGAAGCTTTCTTT	CAIRGPGENTEAFF
TRBD2	-	TRBV29-1	14	TRBJ2-3	TGCAGCGAGAAGGCCCTTAGCGGGACAGATACGCAGTATTTT	CSEKALSGTDTQYF
TRBD2	-	TRBV6-5	15	TRBJ2-7	TGTGCCAGCAGTAACTTAGCGGGAGGAAACTACGAGCAGTACTTC	CASSNLAGGNYEQYF
-	-	TRBV7-7	14	TRBJ2-1	TGTGCTAGCAGTACAACAATTCTCGGGAATGAGCAGTTCTTC	CASSTTILGNEQFF
TRBD1	-	TRBV4-2	15	TRBJ2-7	TGTGCCAGCAGCCAGGCGGGACAGGGGGCGTCCGAGCAGTACTTC	CASSQAGQGASEQYF
-	few	TRBV27	15	TRBJ2-7	TGTGCCAGCAGCTTAACAGGGAGGATGCCCTACGAGCAGTACTTC	CASSLTGRMPYEQYF
-	-	TRBV10-3	14	TRBJ2-7	TGTGCCATCAGCCCCCCGGGACCTCCCTACGAGCAGTACTTC	CAISPPGPPYEQYF
TRBD1	-	TRBV2	15	TRBJ2-6	TGTGCCAGCAGTGGGGACAGAACTGGGGCCAACGTCCTGACTTTC	CASSGDRTGANVLTF
TRBD2	-	TRBV5-1	16	TRBJ2-5	TGCGCCAGCAGCTTGGCGGGGCGGGGGTCCCAAGAGACCCAGTACTTC	CASSLAGRGSQETQYF
-	-	TRBV9	13	TRBJ2-1	TGTGCCAGCAGCGTAGTAGGGTTCGGTGAGCAGTTCTTC	CASSVVGFGEQFF
-	-	TRBV28	20	TRBJ2-1	TGTGCCAGCAGTTACAGGGGGCAGTGGCTAGCGGGCAGCTCCTACAATGAGCAGTTCTTC	CASSYRGQWLAGSSYNEQFF
-	once	TRBV25-1	14	TRBJ2-7	TGTGCCAGCGCCAGAGGGGGGGCGGTCTACGAGCAGTACTTC	CASARGGAVYEQYF
TRBD1	-	TRBV4-2	16	TRBJ1-5	TGTGCCAGCAGCCAAGAAGTTAGCAGGGGGAATCAGCCCCAGCATTTT	CASSQEVSRGNQPQHF
-	-	TRBV5-1	13	TRBJ2-7	TGCGCCAGCAGCGTGGGGGCGACCTACGAGCAGTACTTC	CASSVGATYEQYF
TRBD1	-	TRBV19	17	TRBJ1-1	TGTGCCAGTAACCGGGACAGCGCTATGTCCCTACGGACTGAAGCTTTCTTT	CASNRDSAMSLRTEAFF
-	-	TRBV5-1	13	TRBJ2-3	TGCGCCAGCAGCTTGAGTGGAACAGATACGCAGTATTTT	CASSLSGTDTQYF
TRBD2	few	TRBV6-6	16	TRBJ2-3	TGTGCCAGCAGGTCGTCGCTAGCGGGAGCCACAGATACGCAGTATTTT	CASRSSLAGATDTQYF
-	-	TRBV7-9	15	TRBJ2-2	TGTGCCAGCAGCTTGTATCCAGAACACACCGGGGAGCTGTTTTTT	CASSLYPEHTGELFF
TRBD1	-	TRBV5-6	17	TRBJ2-7	TGTGCCAGCAGCTCTGGGACAGGGGCGTTGAGCTCCTACGAGCAGTACTTC	CASSSGTGALSSYEQYF
TRBD1	-	TRBV9	16	TRBJ2-5	TGTGCCAGCAGCCTATCGGGACAGGGGGCAGGGGAGACCCAGTACTTC	CASSLSGQGAGETQYF
TRBD2	-	TRBV9	16	TRBJ2-3	TGTGCCAGCAGCTTTAGTGGGCTAGCGGGAGCAGATACGCAGTATTTT	CASSFSGLAGADTQYF
TRBD1	-	TRBV6-5	13	TRBJ1-4	TGTGCCAGCAATGGACAGGTGGAGGAAAAACTGTTTTTT	CASNGQVEEKLFF
TRBD1	few	TRBV7-3	13	TRBJ1-2	TGTGCCAGCAGCGCACGACAGGGGTTTGGCTACACCTTC	CASSARQGFGYTF
TRBD1	-	TRBV3-1/TRBV3-2	13	TRBJ1-1	TGTGCCAGCAGCCAAGTCGGTACAGGGGGAGCTTTCTTT	CASSQVGTGGAFF
TRBD1	-	TRBV18	15	TRBJ2-7	TGTGCCAGCTCATACAATCCGGGACAGATCTACGAGCAGTACTTC	CASSYNPGQIYEQYF
-	-	TRBV7-9	14	TRBJ1-6	TGTGCCAGCAGCTTAGGACGAGGAAATTCACCCCTCCACTTT	CASSLGRGNSPLHF
TRBD1	-	TRBV2	15	TRBJ1-4	TGTGCCAGCAGTAAAGTGGGGGACAGAGAGGAAAAACTGTTTTTT	CASSKVGDREEKLFF
-	-	TRBV2	15	TRBJ2-7	TGTGCCAGCAGTGAATGGCAGGCTAGCGTAAGCGAGCAGTACTTC	CASSEWQASVSEQYF
TRBD2	-	TRBV2	15	TRBJ2-2	TGTGCCAGCAGGATACTAGCGGGACCGACCGGGGAGCTGTTTTTT	CASRILAGPTGELFF
-	-	TRBV2	15	TRBJ1-1	TGTGCCAGCGGCATTCCGGGAGCATCGAACACTGAAGCTTTCTTT	CASGIPGASNTEAFF